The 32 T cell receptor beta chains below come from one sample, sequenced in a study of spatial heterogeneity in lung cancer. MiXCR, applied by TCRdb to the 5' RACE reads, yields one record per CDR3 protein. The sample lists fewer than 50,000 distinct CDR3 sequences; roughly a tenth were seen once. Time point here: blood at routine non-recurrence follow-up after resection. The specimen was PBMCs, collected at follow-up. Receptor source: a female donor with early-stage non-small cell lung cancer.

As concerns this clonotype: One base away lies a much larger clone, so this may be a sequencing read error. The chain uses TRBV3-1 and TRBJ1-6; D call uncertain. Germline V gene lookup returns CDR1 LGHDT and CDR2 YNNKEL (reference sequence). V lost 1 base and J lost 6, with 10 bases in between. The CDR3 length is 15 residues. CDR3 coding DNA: TGTGCCAGCAGCCAAGGAGTCTGTAGTAATTCACCCCTCCACTTT. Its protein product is CASSQGVCSNSPLHF.

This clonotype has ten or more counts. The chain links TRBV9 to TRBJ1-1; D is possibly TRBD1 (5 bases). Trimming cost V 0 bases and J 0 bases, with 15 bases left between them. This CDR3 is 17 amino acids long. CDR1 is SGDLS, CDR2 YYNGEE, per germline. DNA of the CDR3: TGTGCCAGCAGCGTAGAGGCGTCGGGACGTATGAACACTGAAGCTTTCTTT. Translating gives CASSVEASGRMNTEAFF.

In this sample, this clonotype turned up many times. The CDR3 DNA reads as TGTGCCAGCAGCTTAGCCCCCCACGGCGGCCAGCAAGAGACCCAGTACTTC. It yields the protein CASSLAPHGGQQETQYF. The J gene is TRBJ2-5, the V gene TRBV7-9; no definite D call. Per germline, CDR1 SEHNR and CDR2 FQNEAQ (reference sequence). The CDR3 runs 17 residues. Trimming removed 0 bases from V and 2 bases from J, with 16 bases in between.

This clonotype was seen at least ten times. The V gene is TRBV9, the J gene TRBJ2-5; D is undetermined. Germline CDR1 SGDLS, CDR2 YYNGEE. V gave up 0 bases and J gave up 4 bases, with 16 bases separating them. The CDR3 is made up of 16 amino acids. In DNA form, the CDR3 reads TGTGCCAGCAGCGTAGGTCAGCATATGCCAGGAGAGACCCAGTACTTC. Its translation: CASSVGQHMPGETQYF.

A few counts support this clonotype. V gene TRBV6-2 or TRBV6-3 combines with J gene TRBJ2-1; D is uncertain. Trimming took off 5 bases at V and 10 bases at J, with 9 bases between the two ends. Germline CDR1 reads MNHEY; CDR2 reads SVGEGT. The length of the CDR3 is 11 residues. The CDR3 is CASSHGREQFF. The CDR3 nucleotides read TGTGCCAGCAGTCACGGCAGAGAGCAGTTCTTC.

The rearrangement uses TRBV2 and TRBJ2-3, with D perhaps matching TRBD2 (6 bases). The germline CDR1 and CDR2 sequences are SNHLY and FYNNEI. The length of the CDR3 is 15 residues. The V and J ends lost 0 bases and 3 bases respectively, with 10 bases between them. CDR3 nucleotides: TGTGCCAGCAGTGAAGCGTTGGGGGGTACAGATACGCAGTATTTT. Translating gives CASSEALGGTDTQYF.

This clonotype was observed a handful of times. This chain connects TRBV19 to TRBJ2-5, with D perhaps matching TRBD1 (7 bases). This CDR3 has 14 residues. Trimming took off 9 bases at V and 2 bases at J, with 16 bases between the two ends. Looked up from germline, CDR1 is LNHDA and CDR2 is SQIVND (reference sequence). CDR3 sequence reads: CASTQGGRQETQYF. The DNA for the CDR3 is TGTGCCAGCACCCAGGGGGGCCGTCAAGAGACCCAGTACTTC.

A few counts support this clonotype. CDR3 residues: CASTKKESGEQFF. The CDR3, as DNA: TGTGCCAGCACCAAAAAGGAGTCTGGTGAGCAGTTCTTC. The chain recombines TRBV6-1 with TRBJ2-1; D remains ambiguous. CDR1 MNHNS and CDR2 SASEGT come from the germline V gene. Trimming removed 7 bases from V and 9 bases from J, with 16 bases in between. CDR3 length equals 13 residues.

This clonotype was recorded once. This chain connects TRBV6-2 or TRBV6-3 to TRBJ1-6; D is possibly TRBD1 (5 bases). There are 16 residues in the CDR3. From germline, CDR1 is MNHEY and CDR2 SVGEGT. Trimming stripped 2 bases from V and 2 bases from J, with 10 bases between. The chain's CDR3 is CASSYPEGTYNSPLHF. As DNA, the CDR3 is TGTGCCAGCAGTTACCCCGAGGGGACCTATAATTCACCCCTCCACTTT.

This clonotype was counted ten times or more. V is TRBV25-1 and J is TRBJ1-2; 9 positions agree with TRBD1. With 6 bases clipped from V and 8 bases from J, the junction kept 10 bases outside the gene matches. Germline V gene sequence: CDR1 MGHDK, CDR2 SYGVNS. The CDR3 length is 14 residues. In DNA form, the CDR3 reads TGTGCCAGCAGGGCAAGGACAGGGGTGGGAGGCTACACCTTC. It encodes CASRARTGVGGYTF.

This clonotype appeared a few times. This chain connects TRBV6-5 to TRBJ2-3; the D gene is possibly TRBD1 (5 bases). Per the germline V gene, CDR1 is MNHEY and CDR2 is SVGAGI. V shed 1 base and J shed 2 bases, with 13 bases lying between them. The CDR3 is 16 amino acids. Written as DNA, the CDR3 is TGTGCCAGCAGTTACTTCGGTTCTGGGGCCACAGATACGCAGTATTTT. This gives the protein CASSYFGSGATDTQYF.

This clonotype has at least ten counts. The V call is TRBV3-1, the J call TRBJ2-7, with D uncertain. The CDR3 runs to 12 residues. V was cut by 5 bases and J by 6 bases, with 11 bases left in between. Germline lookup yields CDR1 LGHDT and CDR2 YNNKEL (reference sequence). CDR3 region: CASSYGLIEQYF. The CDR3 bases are TGTGCCAGCAGCTACGGGCTAATCGAGCAGTACTTC.

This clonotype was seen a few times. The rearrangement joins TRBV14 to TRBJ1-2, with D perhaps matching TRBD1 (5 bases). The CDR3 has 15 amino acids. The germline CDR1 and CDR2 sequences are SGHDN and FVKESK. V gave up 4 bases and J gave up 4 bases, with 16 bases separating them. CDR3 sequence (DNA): TGTGCCAGCAGCCTAAGCCCCGCAGGGAGCTATGGCTACACCTTC. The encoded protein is CASSLSPAGSYGYTF.

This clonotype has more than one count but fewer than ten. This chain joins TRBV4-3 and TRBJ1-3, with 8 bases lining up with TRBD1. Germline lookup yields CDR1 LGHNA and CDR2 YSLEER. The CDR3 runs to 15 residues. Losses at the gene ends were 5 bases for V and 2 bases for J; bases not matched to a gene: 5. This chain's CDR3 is CASSAGQGAGNTIYF. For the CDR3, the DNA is TGCGCCAGCAGCGCCGGACAGGGCGCTGGAAACACCATATATTTT.

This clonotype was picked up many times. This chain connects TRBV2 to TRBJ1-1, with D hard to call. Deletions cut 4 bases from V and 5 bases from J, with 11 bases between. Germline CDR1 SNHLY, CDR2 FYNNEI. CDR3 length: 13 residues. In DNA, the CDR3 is TGTGCCAGCAGTGCCGGGCCGAGAACTGAAGCTTTCTTT. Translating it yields CASSAGPRTEAFF.

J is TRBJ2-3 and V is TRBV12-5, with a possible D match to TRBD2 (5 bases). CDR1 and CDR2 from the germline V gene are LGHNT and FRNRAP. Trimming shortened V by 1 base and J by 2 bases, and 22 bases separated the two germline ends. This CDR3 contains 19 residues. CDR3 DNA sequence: TGTGCTAGTGGTTTGGCCTTACCCCTGGGCGGGCGATCCACAGATACGCAGTATTTT. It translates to CASGLALPLGGRSTDTQYF.

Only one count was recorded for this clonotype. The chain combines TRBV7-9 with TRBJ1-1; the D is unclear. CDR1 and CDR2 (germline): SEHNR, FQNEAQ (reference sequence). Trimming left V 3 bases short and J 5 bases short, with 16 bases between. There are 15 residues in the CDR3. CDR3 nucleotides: TGTGCCAGCAGCTTCCCGGCTGGGGTGGGGACTGAAGCTTTCTTT. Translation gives CASSFPAGVGTEAFF.

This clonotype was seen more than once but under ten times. The CDR3 loop reads CASRMITDYHQPQHF. The CDR3 coding sequence is TGTGCCAGTAGAATGATCACGGATTACCATCAGCCCCAGCATTTT. This chain links TRBV19 with TRBJ1-5; D not resolved. The V and J ends lost 6 bases and 5 bases respectively, with 17 bases between them. Germline assignment: CDR1 LNHDA and CDR2 SQIVND (reference sequence). The CDR3 is 15 amino acids.

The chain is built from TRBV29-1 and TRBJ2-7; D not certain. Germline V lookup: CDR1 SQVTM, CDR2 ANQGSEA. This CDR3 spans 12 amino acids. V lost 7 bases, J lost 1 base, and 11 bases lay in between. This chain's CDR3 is CSARVGSYEQYF. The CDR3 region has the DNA TGCAGCGCCCGAGTGGGGTCCTACGAGCAGTACTTC.

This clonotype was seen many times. This CDR3 is CASSPPQRSRTDTQYF. The DNA for the CDR3 is TGTGCCAGCAGTCCACCCCAACGATCCCGCACAGATACGCAGTATTTT. The V and J genes are TRBV27 and TRBJ2-3; unclear D gene. This CDR3 has 16 amino acids. Germline-derived CDR1 and CDR2 are MNHEY and SMNVEV (reference sequence). V lost 5 bases, J lost 1 base, and 16 bases lay in between.

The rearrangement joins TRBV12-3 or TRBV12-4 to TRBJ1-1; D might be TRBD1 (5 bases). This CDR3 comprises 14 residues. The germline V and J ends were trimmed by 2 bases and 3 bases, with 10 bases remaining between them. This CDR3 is CASSLPGRYTEAFF. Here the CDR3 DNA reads TGTGCCAGCAGTTTACCAGGGAGGTACACTGAAGCTTTCTTT.

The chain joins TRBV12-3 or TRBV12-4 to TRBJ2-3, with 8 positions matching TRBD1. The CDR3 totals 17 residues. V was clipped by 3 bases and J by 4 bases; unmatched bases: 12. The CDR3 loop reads CASSLDRDVTGSDTQYF. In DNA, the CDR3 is TGTGCCAGCAGTTTGGACAGGGACGTTACAGGTTCAGATACGCAGTATTTT.

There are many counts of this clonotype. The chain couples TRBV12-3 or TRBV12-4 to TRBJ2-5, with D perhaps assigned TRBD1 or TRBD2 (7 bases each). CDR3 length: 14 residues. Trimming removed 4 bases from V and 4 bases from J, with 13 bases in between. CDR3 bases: TGTGCCAGCAGTTCTACAGGGGAGGGAGAGACCCAGTACTTC. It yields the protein CASSSTGEGETQYF.

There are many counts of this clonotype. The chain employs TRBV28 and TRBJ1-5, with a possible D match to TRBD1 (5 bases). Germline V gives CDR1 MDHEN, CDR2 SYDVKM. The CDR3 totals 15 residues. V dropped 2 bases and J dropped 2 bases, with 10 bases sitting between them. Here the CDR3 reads CASSLRGERNQPQHF. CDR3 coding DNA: TGTGCCAGCAGTTTAAGGGGAGAACGCAATCAGCCCCAGCATTTT.

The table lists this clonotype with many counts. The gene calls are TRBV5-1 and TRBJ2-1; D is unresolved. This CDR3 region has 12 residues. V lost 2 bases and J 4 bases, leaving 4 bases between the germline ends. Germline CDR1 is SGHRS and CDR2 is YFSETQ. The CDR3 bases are TGCGCCAGCAGCTTAGTTTACAATGAGCAGTTCTTC. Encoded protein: CASSLVYNEQFF. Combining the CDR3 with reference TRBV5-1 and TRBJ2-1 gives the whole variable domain KAGVTQTPRYLIKTRGQQVTLSCSPISGHRSVSWYQQTPGQGLQFLFEYFSETQRNKGNFPGRFSGRQFSNSRSEMNVSTLELGDSALYLCASSLVYNEQFFGPGTRLTVL.

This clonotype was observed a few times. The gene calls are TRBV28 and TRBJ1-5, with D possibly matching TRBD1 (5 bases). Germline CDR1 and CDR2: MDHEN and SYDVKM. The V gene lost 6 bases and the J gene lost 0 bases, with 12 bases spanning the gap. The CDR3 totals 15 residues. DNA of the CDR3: TGTGCCAGCAGCGAGGGGCCTTATAGCAATCAGCCCCAGCATTTT. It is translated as CASSEGPYSNQPQHF. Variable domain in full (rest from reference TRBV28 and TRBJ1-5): DVKVTQSSRYLVKRTGEKVFLECVQDMDHENMFWYRQDPGLGLRLIYFSYDVKMKEKGDIPEGYSVSREKKERFSLILESASTNQTSMYLCASSEGPYSNQPQHFGDGTRLSIL.

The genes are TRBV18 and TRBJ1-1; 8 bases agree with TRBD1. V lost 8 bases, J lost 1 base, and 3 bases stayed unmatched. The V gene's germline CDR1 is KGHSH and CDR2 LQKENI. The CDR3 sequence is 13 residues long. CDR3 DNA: TGTGCCAGCCGGGGACAGGCGAACACTGAAGCTTTCTTT. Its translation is CASRGQANTEAFF.

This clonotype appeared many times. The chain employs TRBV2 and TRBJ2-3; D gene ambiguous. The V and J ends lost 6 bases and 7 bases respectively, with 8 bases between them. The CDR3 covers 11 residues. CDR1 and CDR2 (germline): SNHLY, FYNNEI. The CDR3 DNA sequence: TGTGCCAGCAGGGACCGGAATACGCAGTATTTT. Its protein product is CASRDRNTQYF.

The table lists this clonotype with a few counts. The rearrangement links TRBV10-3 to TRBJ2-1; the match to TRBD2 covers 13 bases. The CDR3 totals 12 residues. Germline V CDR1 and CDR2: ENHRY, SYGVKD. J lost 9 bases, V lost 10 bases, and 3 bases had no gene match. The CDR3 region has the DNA TGTGCCACGGGACTAGCGGGACCTGAGCAGTTCTTC. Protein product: CATGLAGPEQFF.

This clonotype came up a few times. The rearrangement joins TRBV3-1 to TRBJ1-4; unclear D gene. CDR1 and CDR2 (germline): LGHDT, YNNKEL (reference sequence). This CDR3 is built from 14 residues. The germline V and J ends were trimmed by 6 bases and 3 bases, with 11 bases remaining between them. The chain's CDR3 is CASRSGGPNEKLFF. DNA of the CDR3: TGTGCCAGCAGGTCCGGAGGGCCTAATGAAAAACTGTTTTTT.

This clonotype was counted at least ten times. DNA of the CDR3: TGTGCCTGGGATATTAGCGGGGGGATCACAGATACGCAGTATTTT. Translating it yields CAWDISGGITDTQYF. The V call is TRBV30, the J call TRBJ2-3; 10 bases are shared with TRBD2. The CDR3 is made up of 15 amino acids. From germline, CDR1 is GTSNPN and CDR2 SVGIG (reference sequence). With V trimmed by 5 bases and J by 2 bases, 7 bases remained unmatched.

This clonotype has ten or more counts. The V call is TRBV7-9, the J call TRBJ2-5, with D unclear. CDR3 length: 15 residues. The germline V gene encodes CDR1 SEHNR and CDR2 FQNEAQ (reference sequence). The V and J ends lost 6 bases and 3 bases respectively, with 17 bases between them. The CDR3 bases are TGTGCCAGCAGTCTTCTCTCGCGGCGAAAAGAGACCCAGTACTTC. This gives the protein CASSLLSRRKETQYF. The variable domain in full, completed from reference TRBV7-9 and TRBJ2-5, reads DTGVSQNPRHKITKRGQNVTFRCDPISEHNRLYWYRQTLGQGPEFLTYFQNEAQLEKSRLLSDRFSAERPKGSFSTLEIQRTEQGDSAMYLCASSLLSRRKETQYFGPGTRLLVL.